The text below deals with one T cell receptor beta chain. The data are from a study of blood T cell repertoires in COVID-19. Study background: Nucleic acid was either cDNA or gDNA, and it came from T cells, B-cell-depleted T cells, or PBMCs.

The authors' processing: Cell counts per sample came from amplifying reference gene primers. Clones were read by immunoSEQ multiplex PCR, and TCRdb kept only the in-frame ones, dropping some. V, J and clone size reflect that table, while D and trimming were determined from the DNA. The sample lists about 56,000 clones; around 84% were seen once. V lost 6 bases, J lost 1 base, and 4 bases stayed unmatched. The germline CDR1 and CDR2 sequences are MNHEY and SMNVEV (reference sequence). The CDR3 totals 14 residues. The V and J genes are TRBV27 and TRBJ2-5; 8 bases are shared with TRBD1. Sequencing used peripheral blood. The receptor comes from a woman older than 75 with acute or convalescent COVID-19. CDR3 residues: CASRDTGGQETQYF. DNA of the CDR3: TGTGCCAGCAGAGACACAGGGGGCCAAGAGACCCAGTACTTC.